Each of the 18 T cell receptor beta chains below was sequenced from the same sample in a study of T-cell reconstitution after alpha-beta-depleted transplantation in children. A TCRbeta library incorporating unique molecular identifiers was prepared. Via MiXCR, TCRdb re-called the PCR reads, giving one row per CDR3 protein. The sample lists around 490,000 distinct CDR3 sequences, roughly 10% occurring once. The source was PBMCs, mostly from graft donor cells, collected 180 days after TCRalphabeta/CD19-depleted stem cell transplant. The receptors were sampled from a female patient aged 2 to 10 who had a stem cell transplant for aplastic anemia, so the T cells may come from the graft donor.

The rearrangement joins TRBV20-1 to TRBJ1-5; D gene unclear. Germline assignment: CDR1 DFQATT and CDR2 SNEGSKA (reference sequence). V lost 1 base and J 4 bases, leaving 14 bases between the germline ends. This CDR3 spans 15 amino acids. The CDR3 DNA is TGCAGTGCTAGAGTGTCATTACGAGGGAATCAGCCCCAGCATTTT. Protein sequence: CSARVSLRGNQPQHF.

The chain has TRBV20-1 and TRBJ2-1, with D perhaps TRBD1 or TRBD2 (5 bases each). Trimming took 5 bases from V and 13 from J, leaving 15 bases between them. Germline V gene data show CDR1 as DFQATT and CDR2 as SNEGSKA (reference sequence). This CDR3 has 11 residues. Here the CDR3 DNA reads TGCAGTGCTCGTAAGGGACCGACCCAGTTCTTC. It encodes CSARKGPTQFF.

This clonotype has just a few counts. This chain joins TRBV7-9 and TRBJ2-1, with D uncertain. Germline V gene data show CDR1 as SEHNR and CDR2 as FQNEAQ (reference sequence). The ends were cut back, 1 base at V and 0 bases at J, with 4 bases in the middle. The CDR3 totals 14 residues. Written as DNA, the CDR3 is TGTGCCAGCAGCTTAGATATCTCCTACAATGAGCAGTTCTTC. Translating gives CASSLDISYNEQFF.

The chain couples TRBV9 to TRBJ2-2; 10 bases fit TRBD2. This CDR3 comprises 18 residues. Germline trimming cut 0 bases from V and 3 bases from J; bases unmatched to any gene: 8. Germline-derived CDR1 and CDR2 are SGDLS and YYNGEE. In nucleotides, the CDR3 is TGTGCCAGCAGCGTAGTGGGTAGCGGGAGGTCTGACACCGGGGAGCTGTTTTTT. Its translation is CASSVVGSGRSDTGELFF. The full variable domain, in which reference TRBV9 and TRBJ2-2 provide the parts outside the CDR3, is DSGVTQTPKHLITATGQRVTLRCSPRSGDLSVYWYQQSLDQGLQFLIQYYNGEERAKGNILERFSAQQFPDLHSELNLSSLELGDSALYFCASSVVGSGRSDTGELFFGEGSRLTVL.

The chain couples TRBV4-3 to TRBJ2-4; 12 bases fit TRBD2. Trimming cost V 1 base and J 2 bases; bases outside gene matches: 6. CDR1 and CDR2 from the germline V gene are LGHNA and YSLEER. The CDR3 spans 18 residues. The CDR3 spells CASSQGLAGVLTKNIQYF. The CDR3 nucleotides are TGCGCCAGCAGCCAAGGACTAGCGGGAGTCTTGACCAAAAACATTCAGTACTTC.

The rearrangement uses TRBV7-9 and TRBJ2-7; D not certain. The CDR3 covers 12 residues. In germline, CDR1 is SEHNR, CDR2 FQNEAQ (reference sequence). V was clipped by 4 bases and J by 6 bases, with 10 bases between them. The DNA for the CDR3 is TGTGCCAGCAGCTCACACCTCTCCGAGCAGTACTTC. It encodes CASSSHLSEQYF. The variable domain in full, with the rest retrieved from reference TRBV7-9 and TRBJ2-7, is DTGVSQNPRHKITKRGQNVTFRCDPISEHNRLYWYRQTLGQGPEFLTYFQNEAQLEKSRLLSDRFSAERPKGSFSTLEIQRTEQGDSAMYLCASSSHLSEQYFGPGTRLTVT.

The gene calls are TRBV3-1 and TRBJ1-1; possibly TRBD1 for D (5 bases). The CDR3 consists of 15 residues. Germline V gene lookup returns CDR1 LGHDT and CDR2 YNNKEL (reference sequence). V was cut by 4 bases and J by 5 bases, with 17 bases left in between. CDR3 in amino acids: CASSPLGGGYTEAFF. CDR3 DNA sequence: TGTGCCAGCAGCCCCTTAGGTGGGGGATATACTGAAGCTTTCTTT.

There are a few counts of this clonotype. The genes are TRBV3-1 and TRBJ2-4; the D gene could be TRBD1 or TRBD2 (5 bases each). Trimming took 0 bases from V and 0 from J, leaving 15 bases between them. Germline V gives CDR1 LGHDT, CDR2 YNNKEL (reference sequence). The CDR3 extends over 18 amino acids. The CDR3: CASSQEGVLPLAKNIQYF. CDR3 bases: TGTGCCAGCAGCCAAGAGGGGGTTCTACCCTTAGCCAAAAACATTCAGTACTTC.

This chain joins TRBV4-3 and TRBJ1-1, with 8 bases aligning to TRBD1. The germline V gene has CDR1 LGHNA and CDR2 YSLEER. With 1 base clipped from V and 1 base from J, the junction kept 2 bases outside the gene matches. This CDR3 region has 15 residues. The CDR3 sequence: CASSQAGGGNTEAFF. CDR3 nucleotides: TGCGCCAGCAGCCAAGCAGGGGGCGGGAACACTGAAGCTTTCTTT.

The chain joins TRBV19 to TRBJ2-3; D is ambiguous. This CDR3 has 15 amino acids. The germline V gene has CDR1 LNHDA and CDR2 SQIVND (reference sequence). The germline V and J ends were trimmed by 3 bases and 4 bases, with 14 bases remaining between them. The chain's CDR3 is CASSMRSVRPDTQYF. In DNA, the CDR3 is TGTGCCAGTAGTATGCGATCAGTAAGACCAGATACGCAGTATTTT.

V usage is TRBV7-6 and J usage is TRBJ2-3; D unresolved. The length of the CDR3 is 16 residues. Germline lookup yields CDR1 SGHVS and CDR2 FNYEAQ. Trimming took off 3 bases at V and 6 bases at J, with 19 bases between the two ends. The CDR3 sequence: CASSLDHYAVGDTQYF. Written as DNA, the CDR3 is TGTGCCAGCAGCTTGGACCACTATGCGGTGGGGGATACGCAGTATTTT.

The rearrangement joins TRBV6-2 or TRBV6-3 to TRBJ2-1; TRBD1 matches at 8 bases. The CDR3 extends over 17 amino acids. J was trimmed by 0 bases and V by 3 bases; bases with no gene match: 7. Germline V lookup: CDR1 MNHEY, CDR2 SVGEGT. The CDR3 protein is CASSYATGGYSYNEQFF. The CDR3, as DNA: TGTGCCAGCAGTTATGCAACAGGGGGATACTCCTACAATGAGCAGTTCTTC.

This chain joins TRBV25-1 and TRBJ2-1, with D perhaps matching TRBD2 (6 bases). V was trimmed by 0 bases and J by 6 bases, leaving 21 bases between them. CDR3 length: 18 amino acids. Germline-derived CDR1 and CDR2 are MGHDK and SYGVNS. In nucleotides, the CDR3 is TGTGCCAGCAGTGAATATAGGAGGGCCGGCCTCCTGGGCAATGAGCAGTTCTTC. Protein sequence: CASSEYRRAGLLGNEQFF.

This clonotype was detected ten times or more. The chain employs TRBV29-1 and TRBJ2-5; 7 positions agree with TRBD1. CDR3 length: 16 amino acids. With V trimmed by 3 bases and J by 4 bases, 14 bases remained unmatched. Germline V gene sequence: CDR1 SQVTM, CDR2 ANQGSEA. In DNA, the CDR3 is TGCAGCGTTGAGGCCCTCAGGGGGTTGGATCGAGAGACCCAGTACTTC. Its translation is CSVEALRGLDRETQYF.

This clonotype has a handful of counts. V gene TRBV2 combines with J gene TRBJ2-7; no definite D call. The germline CDR1 and CDR2 sequences are SNHLY and FYNNEI. This CDR3 spans 12 amino acids. The V end was cut by 5 bases, the J end by 4 bases, with 9 bases between. The CDR3 DNA reads as TGTGCCAGCAGTTGGGCGAGGTACGAGCAGTACGTC. Protein sequence: CASSWARYEQYV.

V usage is TRBV29-1 and J usage is TRBJ1-4; D is perhaps TRBD1 (5 bases). The CDR3 loop spans 11 amino acids. The ends were cut back, 2 bases at V and 8 bases at J, with 6 bases in the middle. Germline assignment: CDR1 SQVTM and CDR2 ANQGSEA. Written as DNA, the CDR3 is TGCAGCGTTGAAAGGGGAGAAAAACTGTTTTTT. Translated: CSVERGEKLFF.

The genes are TRBV6-5 and TRBJ1-2; D gene ambiguous. V gave up 4 bases and J gave up 0 bases, with 9 bases separating them. This CDR3 comprises 14 residues. Germline V CDR1 and CDR2: MNHEY, SVGAGI. As DNA, the CDR3 is TGTGCCAGCAGTTCCACGGCGCCTAACTATGGCTACACCTTC. It translates to CASSSTAPNYGYTF.

The V gene is TRBV7-2, the J gene TRBJ2-3; 7 bases align to TRBD1. Germline V gene sequence: CDR1 SGHTA, CDR2 FQGNSA. J lost 0 bases, V lost 0 bases, and 3 bases had no gene match. This CDR3 has 16 amino acids. The CDR3 DNA sequence: TGTGCCAGCAGCTTAGCCTCGGGACAGAGCACAGATACGCAGTATTTT. This translates into CASSLASGQSTDTQYF.